This TCR beta chain comes out of a study of Ad26.COV2.S vaccination and SARS-CoV-2 variants. Background on the study: Ad26.COV2.S, an intramuscular injection, was given once or twice 56 days apart.

The CDR3 sequence is 15 residues long. The V end was cut by 3 bases, the J end by 2 bases, with 13 bases between. Germline-derived CDR1 and CDR2 are SGDLS and YYNGEE. Treatment described: about 20 received Ad26.COV2.S at low or high dose, single or two shots; about 5 received placebo; per-sample allocation not given. Specimen acquisition occurred on day 63 following the initial vaccine or placebo injection. Method: immunoSEQ multiplex PCR; TCRdb's copy keeps in-frame clones and lacks some. Of about 500,000 clones listed, roughly nine tenths are singletons. The starting material was peripheral blood, obtained in a trial of Ad26.COV2.S vaccine versus placebo. The sequence derives from a person between 18 and 65 years old who received the Ad26.COV2.S COVID-19 vaccine or a placebo. The genes are TRBV9 and TRBJ2-3; perhaps TRBD2 as D (5 bases). CDR3 region: CASSAPGSVTDTQYF. The CDR3 nucleotides read TGTGCCAGCAGCGCCCCGGGGTCAGTCACAGATACGCAGTATTTT.